The clone carrying this T cell receptor beta chain was detected a few times. Preparation of the TCRbeta library used unique molecular identifiers. From the PCR reads, TCRdb called clonotypes with MiXCR, one entry per CDR3 protein. The data contain about 640,000 distinct CDR3 sequences, 16% of them singletons. These data originate in a study of T-cell reconstitution after alpha-beta-depleted transplantation in children. Trimming took off 0 bases at V and 0 bases at J, with 10 bases between the two ends. There are 16 residues in the CDR3. The germline gives CDR1 MNHNS, CDR2 SASEGT. This specimen consisted of PBMCs from the stem cell graft donor, obtained from the stem cell graft. This chain joins TRBV6-1 and TRBJ2-3; D possibly corresponds to TRBD2 (5 bases). The clonotype originates from a human donor who donated a stem cell graft to a child with acute myeloid leukemia. The CDR3 spells CASSEAFWTSTDTQYF. CDR3 bases: TGTGCCAGCAGTGAAGCTTTCTGGACTAGCACAGATACGCAGTATTTT.